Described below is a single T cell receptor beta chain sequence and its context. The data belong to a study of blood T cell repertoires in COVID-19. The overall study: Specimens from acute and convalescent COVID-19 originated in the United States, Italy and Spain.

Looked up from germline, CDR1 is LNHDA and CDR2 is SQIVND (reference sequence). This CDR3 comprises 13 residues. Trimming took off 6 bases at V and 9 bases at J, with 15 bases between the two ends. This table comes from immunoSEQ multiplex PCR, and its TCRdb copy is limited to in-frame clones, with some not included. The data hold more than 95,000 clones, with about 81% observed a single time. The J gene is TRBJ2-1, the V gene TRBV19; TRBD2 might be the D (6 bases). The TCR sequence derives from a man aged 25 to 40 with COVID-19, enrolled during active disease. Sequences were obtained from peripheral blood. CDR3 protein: CASSRTISPEQFF. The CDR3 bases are TGTGCCAGTAGCAGGACTATCTCCCCTGAGCAGTTCTTC.